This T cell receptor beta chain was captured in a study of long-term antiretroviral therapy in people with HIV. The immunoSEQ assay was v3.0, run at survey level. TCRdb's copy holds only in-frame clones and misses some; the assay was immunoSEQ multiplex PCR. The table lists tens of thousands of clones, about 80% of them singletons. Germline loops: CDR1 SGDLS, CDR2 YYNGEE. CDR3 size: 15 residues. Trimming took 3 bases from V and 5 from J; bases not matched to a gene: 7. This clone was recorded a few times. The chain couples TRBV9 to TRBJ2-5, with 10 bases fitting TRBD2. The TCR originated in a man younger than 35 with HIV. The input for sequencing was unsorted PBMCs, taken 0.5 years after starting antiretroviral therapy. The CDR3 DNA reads TGTGCCAGCAGCGGGGCTAGCGGGAGTTACGAGACCCAGTACTTC. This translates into CASSGASGSYETQYF.